This T cell receptor (beta chain) was documented in a study of identical twins. This clonotype was seen a single time. From the 5' RACE reads, TCRdb called clonotypes with MiXCR, one entry per CDR3 protein. The sample holds roughly 250,000 distinct CDR3 sequences, 7% to 8.5% seen once. V lost 6 bases to trimming and J lost 3 bases, with 11 bases between them. The CDR3 length is 13 residues. Germline V lookup: CDR1 SGHAT, CDR2 FQNNGV. This sample also appeared in a second study, on yellow fever vaccine responses in identical twins.

The sequenced material came from CD8+ T cells sorted from blood. The receptor's source is a woman aged 18-29 years in good health. The chain joins TRBV11-2 to TRBJ1-1; the D is unclear. CDR3 protein: CASSTEMDTEAFF. The CDR3 nucleotides read TGTGCCAGCAGTACAGAAATGGACACTGAAGCTTTCTTT.